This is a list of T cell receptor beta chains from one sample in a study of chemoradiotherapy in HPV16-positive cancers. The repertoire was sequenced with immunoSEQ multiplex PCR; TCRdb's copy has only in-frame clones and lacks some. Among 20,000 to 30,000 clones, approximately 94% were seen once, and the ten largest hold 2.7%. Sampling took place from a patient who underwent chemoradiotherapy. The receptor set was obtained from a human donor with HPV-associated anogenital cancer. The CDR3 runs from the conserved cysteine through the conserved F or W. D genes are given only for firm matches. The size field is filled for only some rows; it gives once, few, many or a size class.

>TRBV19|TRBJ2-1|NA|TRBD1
TGTGCCAGTAGTTTACAGGGCAGGGGGTCGCAGTTCTTC
CASSLQGRGSQFF
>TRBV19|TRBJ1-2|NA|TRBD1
TGTGCCAGTAGTACGATGGGACAGGGGGCGTATGGCTACACCTTC
CASSTMGQGAYGYTF
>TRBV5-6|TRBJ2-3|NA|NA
TGTGCCAGCAGCTGGCCCGAGACGTACACAGATACGCAGTATTTT
CASSWPETYTDTQYF
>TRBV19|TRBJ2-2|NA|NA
TGTGCCAGTAGTACAGGGACGGCCCTATCGGGCACCGGGGAGCTGTTTTTT
CASSTGTALSGTGELFF
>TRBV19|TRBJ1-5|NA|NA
TGTGCCAGTAGCCCCGTGGATAGGGGTTACAATCAGCCCCAGCATTTT
CASSPVDRGYNQPQHF
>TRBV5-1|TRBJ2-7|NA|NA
TGCGCCAGCAGCTTGGATCAGGGCTACGAGCAGTACTTC
CASSLDQGYEQYF
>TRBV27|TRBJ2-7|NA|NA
TGTGCCAGCAGTTTAAGCGGGTACTCCTACGAGCAGTACTTC
CASSLSGYSYEQYF
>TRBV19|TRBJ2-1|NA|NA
TGTGCCAGTAGAAAACAGGGTACCTACAATGAGCAGTTCTTC
CASRKQGTYNEQFF
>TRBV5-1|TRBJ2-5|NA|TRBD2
TGCGCCAGCAGCTCCCGACTAGCGGGAGTAGAGGAGACCCAGTACTTC
CASSSRLAGVEETQYF
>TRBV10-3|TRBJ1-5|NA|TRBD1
TGTGCCATCAGTGCAGAGGGGGCTAATCAGCCCCAGCATTTT
CAISAEGANQPQHF
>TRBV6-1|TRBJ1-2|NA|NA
TGTGCCAGCAGTCACCCAGGGTGGAGAGGCTACACCTTC
CASSHPGWRGYTF
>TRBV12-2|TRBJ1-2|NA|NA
TGTGCAAGTCCCCTCAAAGGGGGCCCTGGCTACACCTTC
CASPLKGGPGYTF
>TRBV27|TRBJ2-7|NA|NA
TGTGCCAGCGGCCCCCGAGCCTCCTACGAGCAGTACTTC
CASGPRASYEQYF
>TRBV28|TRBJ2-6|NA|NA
TGTGCCAGCAGCTCCGGATTGAATGTGAGGACCAACGTCCTGACTTTC
CASSSGLNVRTNVLTF
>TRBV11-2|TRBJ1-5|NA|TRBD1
TGTGCCAGCAGCCAGACAGGGGAACGTCAGCCCCAGCATTTT
CASSQTGERQPQHF
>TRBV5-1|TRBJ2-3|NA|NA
TGCGCCAGCAGCTCGGGGACTTCTACCTACACAGATACGCAGTATTTT
CASSSGTSTYTDTQYF
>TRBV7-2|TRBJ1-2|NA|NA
TGTGCCAGCAGCTTAGCTGTCAGGGGCCATGGCTACACCTTC
CASSLAVRGHGYTF
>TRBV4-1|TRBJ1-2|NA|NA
TGCGCCAGCAGCCAAGTTACAGGCTCTAACTATGGCTACACCTTC
CASSQVTGSNYGYTF
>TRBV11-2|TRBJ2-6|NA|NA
TGTGCCAGCAGCCTAAGTGGGGGGAACGGGGCCAACGTCCTGACTTTC
CASSLSGGNGANVLTF
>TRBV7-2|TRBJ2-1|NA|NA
TGTGCCAGCAGCTTATTCTCCTACAATGAGCAGTTCTTC
CASSLFSYNEQFF
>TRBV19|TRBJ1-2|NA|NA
TGTGCCAGTAGTAAAGCGGGCCCAGGGGACTATGGCTACACCTTC
CASSKAGPGDYGYTF
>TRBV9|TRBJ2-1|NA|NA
TGTGCCAGCAGCTATACACCTGACAATGAGCAGTTCTTC
CASSYTPDNEQFF
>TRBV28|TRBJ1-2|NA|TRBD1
TGTGCCAGCAGTAGACCGGGACAGGGGGCGATTGGTAAAAATGGCTACACCTTC
CASSRPGQGAIGKNGYTF
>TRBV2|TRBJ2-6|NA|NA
TGTGCCAGCAGTGCTAACAGGGTTGGGGCCAACGTCCTGACTTTC
CASSANRVGANVLTF
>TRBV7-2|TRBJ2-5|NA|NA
TGTGCCAGCAGCCCCCGCATAGGGCTAGAGACCCAGTACTTC
CASSPRIGLETQYF
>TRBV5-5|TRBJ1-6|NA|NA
TGTGCCAGCAGCTTGGAAGGACAGTCTAGACCCCTCCACTTT
CASSLEGQSRPLHF
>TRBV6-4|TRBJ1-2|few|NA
TGTGCCAGCAGTGACTCAGGTTGGGGTGGCTACACCTTC
CASSDSGWGGYTF
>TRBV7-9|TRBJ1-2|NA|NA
TGTGCCAGCAGCTTAGATGGCTATGGCTACACCTTC
CASSLDGYGYTF